This T cell receptor (beta chain) was retrieved from a study of T cell repertoires in cytomegalovirus infection. Background on the study: Public TCR beta signature analysis indicated the presence of both CMV infection and matching HLA type. Study outcomes and limitations: Summed public TCR beta family frequency identified CMV carriers bearing the relevant HLA. It was HLA-C-restricted CMV-specific TCR beta clonotypes that dominated the response ex vivo.

This clonotype occurred a few times. Its antigen is currently unknown. MiXCR, applied by TCRdb to the reads, yields one record per CDR3 protein. This table holds 100,000 or so distinct CDR3 sequences, 23% found once. This CDR3 is built from 15 residues. Germline V gene data show CDR1 as DFQATT and CDR2 as SNEGSKA (reference sequence). Trimming took 1 base from V and 6 from J; bases not matched to a gene: 5. Sequencing input: CD8+ T cells from PBMCs. This clonotype originated in a human donor in good health (CMV status not recorded). Some clones in this sample may be carry-over from other donors' samples. V is TRBV20-1 and J is TRBJ2-2; 10 positions match TRBD2. The CDR3 here is CSARVRTSGSGELFF. CDR3 DNA sequence: TGCAGTGCTAGAGTCCGGACTAGCGGCTCCGGGGAGCTGTTTTTT.